This is a list of T cell receptor beta chains from one sample in a study of blood T cells in healthy people across ages. TCRdb analysed the 5' RACE reads with MiXCR anew, one entry per CDR3 protein. The profile shows hundreds of thousands of distinct CDR3 sequences, 45% to 65% of them singletons. Sequencing was carried out using blood. Source of these receptors: a man between 60 and 70 years old in good health. CDR3s include the opening cysteine and the closing phenylalanine or tryptophan. The D gene is left open where the match is weak. The size field is filled for only some rows; it gives once, few, many or a size class.

J gene: TRBJ1-5
V gene: TRBV20-1
D gene: -
clone size: -
CDR3 length: 12
CDR3 DNA: TGCGGTGCTAGACACGACAATCAGCCCCAGCATTTT
CDR3 protein: CGARHDNQPQHF

J gene: TRBJ2-2
V gene: TRBV12-3/TRBV12-4
D gene: -
clone size: -
CDR3 length: 16
CDR3 DNA: TGTGCCAGCAGTTTGCGGGACAGCCTGATCACCGGGGAGCTGTTTTTT
CDR3 protein: CASSLRDSLITGELFF

J gene: TRBJ2-4
V gene: TRBV13
D gene: -
clone size: -
CDR3 length: 14
CDR3 DNA: TGTGCCAGCAGCGCGGGTGCGACCAAAAACATTCAGTACTTC
CDR3 protein: CASSAGATKNIQYF

J gene: TRBJ2-4
V gene: TRBV28
D gene: -
clone size: -
CDR3 length: 16
CDR3 DNA: TGTGCCAGCACCAACGGAGGGGGTCTAGCCAAAAACATTCAGTACTTC
CDR3 protein: CASTNGGGLAKNIQYF

J gene: TRBJ1-2
V gene: TRBV2
D gene: -
clone size: -
CDR3 length: 11
CDR3 DNA: TGTGCCAGCAGTGTCAGAGATGGCTACACCTTC
CDR3 protein: CASSVRDGYTF

J gene: TRBJ2-5
V gene: TRBV20-1
D gene: TRBD2
clone size: few
CDR3 length: 15
CDR3 DNA: TGCAGTGCTAGGTCATCCCTAGCGGTACAAGAGACCCAGTACTTC
CDR3 protein: CSARSSLAVQETQYF

J gene: TRBJ2-5
V gene: TRBV12-3/TRBV12-4
D gene: -
clone size: many
CDR3 length: 14
CDR3 DNA: TGTGCCAGCAGCCCCGGGTTGGGGCAAGAGACCCAGTACTTC
CDR3 protein: CASSPGLGQETQYF

J gene: TRBJ2-5
V gene: TRBV27
D gene: TRBD1
clone size: -
CDR3 length: 16
CDR3 DNA: TGTGCCAGCAGTTCGGCCGGGACAGGGGGATACAATGAGCAGTACTTC
CDR3 protein: CASSSAGTGGYNEQYF

J gene: TRBJ1-5
V gene: TRBV3-1
D gene: -
clone size: once
CDR3 length: 12
CDR3 DNA: TGTGCCAGCAGCCACAGGGAGCAGCCCCAGCATTTT
CDR3 protein: CASSHREQPQHF

J gene: TRBJ1-2
V gene: TRBV5-6
D gene: -
clone size: -
CDR3 length: 14
CDR3 DNA: TGTGCCAGCAGCTTGGGACAGAGCGTCTATGGCTACACCTTC
CDR3 protein: CASSLGQSVYGYTF

J gene: TRBJ2-5
V gene: TRBV29-1
D gene: -
clone size: -
CDR3 length: 13
CDR3 DNA: TGCAGCGTTGATGGGGGCGGGGGAGAGACCCAGTACTTC
CDR3 protein: CSVDGGGGETQYF

J gene: TRBJ2-1
V gene: TRBV9
D gene: TRBD2
clone size: -
CDR3 length: 15
CDR3 DNA: TGTGCCAGCAGCGTAGTAGGGGGACTAGCGGGCGTTCAGTTCTTC
CDR3 protein: CASSVVGGLAGVQFF

J gene: TRBJ1-3
V gene: TRBV7-4
D gene: -
clone size: -
CDR3 length: 17
CDR3 DNA: TGTGCCAGCAGCCTAACAGGGTCCTTTACCTCTGGAAACACCATATATTTT
CDR3 protein: CASSLTGSFTSGNTIYF

J gene: TRBJ2-7
V gene: TRBV18
D gene: TRBD1
clone size: few
CDR3 length: 14
CDR3 DNA: TGTGCCAGCTCACCCAGGACAGGGGACTACGAGCAGTACTTC
CDR3 protein: CASSPRTGDYEQYF

J gene: TRBJ1-1
V gene: TRBV3-1
D gene: -
clone size: -
CDR3 length: 15
CDR3 DNA: TGTGCCAGCAGCCAAGGAAGGTGGGGGTACGGTGAAGCTTTCTTT
CDR3 protein: CASSQGRWGYGEAFF

J gene: TRBJ1-1
V gene: TRBV3-1
D gene: -
clone size: -
CDR3 length: 13
CDR3 DNA: TGTGCCAGCAGCCAAAACGAGAACACTGAAGCTTTCTTT
CDR3 protein: CASSQNENTEAFF

J gene: TRBJ2-3
V gene: TRBV5-1
D gene: -
clone size: -
CDR3 length: 14
CDR3 DNA: TGCGCCAGCGGGGGGCCGCTTTCGTCAGATACGCAGTATTTT
CDR3 protein: CASGGPLSSDTQYF

J gene: TRBJ1-1
V gene: TRBV20-1
D gene: -
clone size: -
CDR3 length: 14
CDR3 DNA: TGCAGTGCTACCCCGCTCGGCCGGGAGGTGGAAGCTTTCTTT
CDR3 protein: CSATPLGREVEAFF

J gene: TRBJ2-7
V gene: TRBV6-1
D gene: -
clone size: -
CDR3 length: 12
CDR3 DNA: TGTGCCAGCAGGGGTAGTGGACCCGAGCAGTACTTC
CDR3 protein: CASRGSGPEQYF

J gene: TRBJ2-7
V gene: TRBV10-3
D gene: -
clone size: -
CDR3 length: 15
CDR3 DNA: TGTGCCATCAGTGAGAAGGCTAACGGGGGCTACGAGCAGTACTTC
CDR3 protein: CAISEKANGGYEQYF

J gene: TRBJ2-3
V gene: TRBV7-9
D gene: -
clone size: -
CDR3 length: 15
CDR3 DNA: TGTGCCAGCAGCACCGGGACTCCAAACACAGATACGCAGTATTTT
CDR3 protein: CASSTGTPNTDTQYF

J gene: TRBJ1-5
V gene: TRBV28
D gene: TRBD1
clone size: few
CDR3 length: 14
CDR3 DNA: TGTGCCAGCATTTCTGGACAGGGCGACCAGCCCCAGCATTTT
CDR3 protein: CASISGQGDQPQHF

J gene: TRBJ1-2
V gene: TRBV15
D gene: -
clone size: -
CDR3 length: 13
CDR3 DNA: TGTGCCACCGCGGACAGTGTCACCTATGGCTACACCTTC
CDR3 protein: CATADSVTYGYTF

J gene: TRBJ2-4
V gene: TRBV2
D gene: -
clone size: few
CDR3 length: 14
CDR3 DNA: TGTGCCAGCAGTGAAGAAGCTTTTCCAAACATTCAGTACTTC
CDR3 protein: CASSEEAFPNIQYF

J gene: TRBJ2-4
V gene: TRBV10-3
D gene: -
clone size: -
CDR3 length: 17
CDR3 DNA: TGTGCCATCAGTGAGAGTGGGGGGGCCGGAGCCAAAAACATTCAGTACTTC
CDR3 protein: CAISESGGAGAKNIQYF

J gene: TRBJ2-1
V gene: TRBV15
D gene: TRBD1
clone size: -
CDR3 length: 15
CDR3 DNA: TGTGCCACCAGCAACCGACAGGGGGCGCGGAATGAGCAGTTCTTC
CDR3 protein: CATSNRQGARNEQFF

J gene: TRBJ2-5
V gene: TRBV19
D gene: -
clone size: -
CDR3 length: 14
CDR3 DNA: TGTGCCAGTAGTATGAGGGACGGACAAGAGACCCAGTACTTC
CDR3 protein: CASSMRDGQETQYF

J gene: TRBJ1-1
V gene: TRBV5-1
D gene: -
clone size: -
CDR3 length: 15
CDR3 DNA: TGCGCCAGCACCTTAAGGGCAGGGCCGGGCACTGAAGCTTTCTTT
CDR3 protein: CASTLRAGPGTEAFF

J gene: TRBJ2-5
V gene: TRBV2
D gene: -
clone size: -
CDR3 length: 15
CDR3 DNA: TGTGCCAGCAGTGAACAGGGGACCCGCCAAGAGACCCAGTACTTC
CDR3 protein: CASSEQGTRQETQYF

J gene: TRBJ1-2
V gene: TRBV5-1
D gene: TRBD1
clone size: many
CDR3 length: 12
CDR3 DNA: TGCGCCAGCAGACAGGGGCTCTATGGCTACACCTTC
CDR3 protein: CASRQGLYGYTF